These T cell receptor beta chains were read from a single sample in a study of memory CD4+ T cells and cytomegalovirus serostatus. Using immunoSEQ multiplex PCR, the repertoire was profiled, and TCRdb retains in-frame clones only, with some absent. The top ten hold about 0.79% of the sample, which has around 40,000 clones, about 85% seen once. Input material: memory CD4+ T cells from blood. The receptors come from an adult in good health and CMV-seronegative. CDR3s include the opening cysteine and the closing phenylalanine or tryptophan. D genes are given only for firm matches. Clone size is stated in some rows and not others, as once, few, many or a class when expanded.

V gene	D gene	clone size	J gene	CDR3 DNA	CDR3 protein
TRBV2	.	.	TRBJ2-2	TGTGCCAGCAGCCGGGGTGAGAACACCGGGGAGCTGTTTTTT	CASSRGENTGELFF
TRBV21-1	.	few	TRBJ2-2	TGTGCCCGACCCCCTGACGGGGAGCTCAATTATGCGGGGGGCCCGAACACCGGGGAGCTGTTTTTT	CARPPDGELNYAGGPNTGELFF
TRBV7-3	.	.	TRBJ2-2	TGTGCCAGCAGAACAGGGTTAGGACCCGGGGAGCTGTTTTTT	CASRTGLGPGELFF
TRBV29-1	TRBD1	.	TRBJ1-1	TGCAGCGGGAGACAGGGGGCTTTAACTGAAGCTTTCTTT	CSGRQGALTEAFF
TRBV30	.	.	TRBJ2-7	TGTGCCTGGAGTGTGGGCACGACCAGCTCCTACGAGCAGTACTTC	CAWSVGTTSSYEQYF
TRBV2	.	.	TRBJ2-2	TGTGCCAGCAGTGACCAAAACACCGGGGAGCTGTTTTTT	CASSDQNTGELFF
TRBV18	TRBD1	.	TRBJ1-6	TGTGCCAGCTCACCGGGACAGGGGGCTTCACCCCTCCACTTT	CASSPGQGASPLHF
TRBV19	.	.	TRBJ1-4	TGTGCCAGTAGTATAGGGTCAACAGCACGAGCCAGTAATGAAAAACTGTTTTTT	CASSIGSTARASNEKLFF
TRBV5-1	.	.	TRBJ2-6	TGCGCCAGCAGCTGGACGAGTCTAGACTCTGGGGCCAACGTCCTGACTTTC	CASSWTSLDSGANVLTF
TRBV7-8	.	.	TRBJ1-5	TGTGCCAGCAGCCAAGACAGAACGAACAATCAGCCCCAGCATTTT	CASSQDRTNNQPQHF
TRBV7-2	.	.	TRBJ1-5	TGTGCCAGCAGCGTACGTGGGGATCAGCCCCAGCATTTT	CASSVRGDQPQHF
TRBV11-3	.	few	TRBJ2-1	TGTGCCAGCAGCTCCCGGACAGGACTAAGAAACAATGAGCAGTTCTTC	CASSSRTGLRNNEQFF
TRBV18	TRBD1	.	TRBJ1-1	TGTGCCAGCTCACCGGGACAGGGGGTACGAGCTTTCTTT	CASSPGQGVRAFF
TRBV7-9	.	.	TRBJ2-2	TGTGCCAGCAGCTTAGGTCTACAGTACACCGGGGAGCTGTTTTTT	CASSLGLQYTGELFF
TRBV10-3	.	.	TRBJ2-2	TGTGCCATCAGCCTCCGGACAGCACAGACCGGGGAGCTGTTTTTT	CAISLRTAQTGELFF
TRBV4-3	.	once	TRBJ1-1	TGCGCCAGCAGCCCAGAGGGTGGCACTGAAGCTTTCTTT	CASSPEGGTEAFF
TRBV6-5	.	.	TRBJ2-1	TGTGCCAGCAGTTACTTGGGGACCCGCGGCGATGAGCAGTTCTTC	CASSYLGTRGDEQFF
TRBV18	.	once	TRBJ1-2	TGTGCCAGCTCACGCCACACGGGCTACACCTTC	CASSRHTGYTF
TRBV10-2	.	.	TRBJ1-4	TGCGCCAGCAGTGATCCCACGAATGAAAAACTGTTTTTT	CASSDPTNEKLFF
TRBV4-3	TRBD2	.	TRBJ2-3	TGCGCCAGCAGCCTGTTAGCGGGTACGAGGGGAGGTGCGCAGTATTTT	CASSLLAGTRGGAQYF
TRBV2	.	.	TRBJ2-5	TGTGCCAGCAGTGAGTGGGGTAGTAAAGAGACCCAGTACTTC	CASSEWGSKETQYF
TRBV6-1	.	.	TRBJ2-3	TGTGCCAGCAGTGGAAGGGAGCGGGGCACAGATACGCAGTATTTT	CASSGRERGTDTQYF
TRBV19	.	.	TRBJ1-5	TGTGCCAGTAGCGCCGATTTGGGACAGCCCCAGCATTTT	CASSADLGQPQHF
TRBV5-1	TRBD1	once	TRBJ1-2	TGCGCCAGCGACTCTGGGACAGGGGGCCCCTACACCTTC	CASDSGTGGPYTF
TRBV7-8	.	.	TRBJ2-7	TGTGCCAGCAGCATAAACGGGGTCACCTACGAGCAGTACTTC	CASSINGVTYEQYF
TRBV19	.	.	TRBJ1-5	TGTGCCAGTAAAACAGGGAGCGGGCAGCCCCAGCATTTT	CASKTGSGQPQHF
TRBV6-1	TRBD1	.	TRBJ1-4	TGTGCCAGCACTTCGGGACAGGTTCTCCCAGGGGAATTTTTT	CASTSGQVLPGEFF
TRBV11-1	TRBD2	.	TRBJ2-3	TGTGCCAGCAGCAAGACCGGGACTAGCGGCACAGATACGCAGTATTTT	CASSKTGTSGTDTQYF
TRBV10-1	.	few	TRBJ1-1	TGCGCCAGCACAGGGCGGAACACTGAAGCTTTCTTT	CASTGRNTEAFF
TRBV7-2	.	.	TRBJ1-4	TGTGCCAGCAGCTATTCCGGGGGGAATGAAAAACTGTTTTTT	CASSYSGGNEKLFF
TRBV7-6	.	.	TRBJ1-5	TGTGCCAGCAGCTTAGCGGGTACAGGGCAGGATCAGCCCCAGCATTTT	CASSLAGTGQDQPQHF
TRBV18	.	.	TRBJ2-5	TGTGCCAGCTCGCGACGGGGACAAGAGACCCAGTACTTC	CASSRRGQETQYF
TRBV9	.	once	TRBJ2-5	TGTGCCAGCAGCGTAGGGTGGGACCAAGAGACCCAGTACTTC	CASSVGWDQETQYF
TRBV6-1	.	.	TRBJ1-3	TGTGCCAGCAGTGATCGGACGGAATCGCCGGGAAACACCATATATTTT	CASSDRTESPGNTIYF
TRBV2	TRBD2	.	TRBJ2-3	TGTGCCAAATCGGGACTAGCGGGGGGCCCGTATTTT	CAKSGLAGGPYF
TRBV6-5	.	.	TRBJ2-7	TGTGCCAGCAGTCGCGAAGAAAGCGTTTCCTACGAGCAGTACTTC	CASSREESVSYEQYF
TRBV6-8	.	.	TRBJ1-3	TGTGCCGGCGAAATCCGGTCCTCTGGAAACACCATATATTTT	CAGEIRSSGNTIYF
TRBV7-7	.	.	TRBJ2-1	TGTGCTAGCAGCGTTGGGAGGGGGGCCTACAATGAGCAGTTCTTC	CASSVGRGAYNEQFF
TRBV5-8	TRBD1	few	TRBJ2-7	TGTGCCAGCAGCCATACGGACAGGGACTCCTACGAGCAGTACTTC	CASSHTDRDSYEQYF
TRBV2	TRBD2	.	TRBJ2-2	TGTGCCAGCAACCTAGCGGGGATGAACACCGGGGAGCTGTTTTTT	CASNLAGMNTGELFF
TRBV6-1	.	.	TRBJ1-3	TGTGCCAGCAGTTTCGACAGCTCTGGAAACACCATATATTTT	CASSFDSSGNTIYF
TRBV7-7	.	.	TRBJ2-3	TGTGCCAGCAGCTTAGGCCCGGGTGGCACAGATACGCAGTATTTT	CASSLGPGGTDTQYF
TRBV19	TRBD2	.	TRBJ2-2	TGTGCCAGTAGTATTTCGGCGGGGGGGCTTACCGGGGAGCTGTTTTTT	CASSISAGGLTGELFF
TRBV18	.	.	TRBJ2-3	TGTGCCAGCTCACTGACAGATACGCAGTATTTT	CASSLTDTQYF
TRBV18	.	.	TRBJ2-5	TGTGCCAGCTCAGAAAATCAGGGAGAGACCCAGTACTTC	CASSENQGETQYF
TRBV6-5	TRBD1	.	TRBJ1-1	TGTGCCAGCAGGGAACAGGGGATGAACACTGAAGCTTTCTTT	CASREQGMNTEAFF
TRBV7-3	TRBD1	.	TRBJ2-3	TGTGCCAGCAGTCAGGGGGCGCAGACAGATACGCAGTATTTT	CASSQGAQTDTQYF
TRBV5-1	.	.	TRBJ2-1	TGCGCCAGCAGCACAGGACCGAACTCCTACAATGAGCAGTTCTTC	CASSTGPNSYNEQFF
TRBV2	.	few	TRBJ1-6	TGTGCCAGCAGCAACGCAGGGACTAATTCACCCCTCCACTTT	CASSNAGTNSPLHF
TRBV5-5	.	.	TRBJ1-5	TGTGCCAGCAACTACCGGGAGCGTGATCAGCCCCAGCATTTT	CASNYRERDQPQHF
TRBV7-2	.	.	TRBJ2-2	TGTGCCAGCAGCCCCGGACAGTTCGGGGAGCTGTTTTTT	CASSPGQFGELFF
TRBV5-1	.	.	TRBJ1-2	TGCGCCAGCAGCCCCGATAGTCGGATCTTC	CASSPDSRIF
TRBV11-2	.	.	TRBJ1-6	TGTGCCAGCAGCTTAGACTCACCCCTCCACTTT	CASSLDSPLHF
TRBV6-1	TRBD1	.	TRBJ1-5	TGTGCCAGCAGTTCAACAGGGGTTAGTCAGCCCCAGCATTTT	CASSSTGVSQPQHF
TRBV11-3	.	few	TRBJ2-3	TGTGCCAGCAGCTTGTCCGGGGCCACAGATACGCAGTATTTT	CASSLSGATDTQYF
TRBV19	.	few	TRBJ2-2	TGTGCCAGTAGTATGGGCAGGGGTGTAACCGGGGAGCTGTTTTTT	CASSMGRGVTGELFF
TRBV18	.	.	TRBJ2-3	TGTGCCAGCTCACCACGAGGACTGAGCACAGATACGCAGTATTTT	CASSPRGLSTDTQYF
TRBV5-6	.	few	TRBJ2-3	TGTGCCAGCAGCTACACCTCAGATACGCAGTATTTT	CASSYTSDTQYF
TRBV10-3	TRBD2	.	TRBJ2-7	TGTGCCACCCAACAGCGGGGGGTCCCAGGTGGGACCTACGAGCAGTACTTC	CATQQRGVPGGTYEQYF